The clone carrying this T cell receptor beta chain was counted many times. Its antigen is unidentified. The sample is drawn from a study of T-cell reconstitution after alpha-beta-depleted transplantation in children. Unique molecular identifiers tagged the TCRbeta library. TCRdb reprocessed the PCR reads via MiXCR and lists one record per CDR3 protein. Here the sample spans 65,000 to 70,000 distinct CDR3 sequences, roughly 5% being singletons. General study points: The study traced high day-60 TCRbeta diversity in some patients to surviving recipient T cells and thymic progenitors. Several hundred expanded graft clones reportedly gave rise to the alpha-beta T cells present about two months after transplant. At one year after transplant, newly produced T cells mostly accounted for T-cell counts and diversity.

Trimming pared 2 bases from V and 7 bases from J, leaving 14 bases between. The CDR3 is made up of 14 amino acids. CDR1 LGHDT and CDR2 YNNKEL come from the germline V gene (reference sequence). The chain recombines TRBV3-1 with TRBJ1-1; TRBD1 is a possible D gene (6 bases). This TCR was sampled from a boy in the first two years of life who had a stem cell transplant for acute myeloid leukemia, so the T cells may come from the graft donor. The specimen comprised PBMCs, mostly from graft donor cells, sampled 180 days after TCRalphabeta/CD19-depleted stem cell transplant. The CDR3 nucleotides read TGTGCCAGCAGCCAATGGCTACAGGGATATGAAGCTTTCTTT. This sequence encodes CASSQWLQGYEAFF.